Listed below are T cell receptor beta chains from one sample, sequenced in a study of shared clonotypes between healthy human individuals. The data were produced by immunoSEQ multiplex PCR, yet TCRdb's version contains in-frame clones alone and is incomplete. The profile shows millions of clones, 90% to 95% of them singletons. Sequencing was performed on naive CD4+ T cells sorted from blood. The receptors were gathered from a man younger than 35 in good health. Both conserved end residues are part of each CDR3.

v_call cdr3_aa
TRBV5-1 CASTSGFSKETQYF
TRBV11-2 CASSLWGGETQYF
TRBV9 CASSVYNSGNTIYF
TRBV19 CASRDPGTAEAFF
TRBV7-9 CASSQGVQGKNTEAFF
TRBV5-6 CASSRTGIEGYGYTF
TRBV4-3 CASSKEGQAGGNTIYF
TRBV6-1 CASSAHSGGGTEAFF
TRBV29-1 CSAQQLSSNYGYTF
TRBV29-1 CSVVRQGGQYF
TRBV15 CATSRVFGYGYTF
TRBV9 CASSSGTQQETQYF
TRBV25-1 CASSENMNTEAFF
TRBV5-1 CASSLAATDSGNTIYF
TRBV7-3 CASSSSGGSYNEQFF
TRBV5-1 CASSLAASGNTIYF
TRBV9 CASSVSGTTNEKLFF
TRBV6-1 CASSVRAEAFF
TRBV19 CASSKGNRVANEKLFF
TRBV2 CASRGLAGGYNEQFF
TRBV28 CASSYQRNTDTQYF
TRBV18 CASSPPDRGTEAFF
TRBV27 CASSKDVQMNQPQHF
TRBV28 CASSGGRDTQYF
TRBV6-5 CASTQGFDTEAFF
TRBV6-5 CASSLEANYGYTF
TRBV5-4 CASSLTGVGETQYF
TRBV7-6 CASSRLAGTSYNEQFF
TRBV2 CASSKETSGHSTNEQFF
TRBV5-6 CASSDTEFSSGNTIYF
TRBV6-6 CASSRLAGETQYF
TRBV9 CASSVGGGNYNEQFF
TRBV29-1 CSTGGVDEQFF
TRBV4-1 CASSPAENQPQHF